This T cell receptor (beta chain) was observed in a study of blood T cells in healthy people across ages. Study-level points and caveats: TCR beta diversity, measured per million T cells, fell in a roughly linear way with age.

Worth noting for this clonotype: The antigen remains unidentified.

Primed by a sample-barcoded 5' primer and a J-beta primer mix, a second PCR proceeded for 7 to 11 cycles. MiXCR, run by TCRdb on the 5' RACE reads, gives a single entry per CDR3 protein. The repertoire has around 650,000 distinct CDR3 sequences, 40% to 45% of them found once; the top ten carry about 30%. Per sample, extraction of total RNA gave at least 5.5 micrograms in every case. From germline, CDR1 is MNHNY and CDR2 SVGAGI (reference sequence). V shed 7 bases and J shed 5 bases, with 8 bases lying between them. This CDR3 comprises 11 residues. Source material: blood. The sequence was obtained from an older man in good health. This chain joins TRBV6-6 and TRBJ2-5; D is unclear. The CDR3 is CASNEEETQYF. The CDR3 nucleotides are TGTGCCAGCAATGAGGAGGAGACCCAGTACTTC.